These 13 T cell receptor beta chains came from one sample sequenced in a study of cytomegalovirus exposure and HLA in healthy donors (dated by TCRdb to 2017 to 2019). The library was generated by the immunoSEQ multiplex PCR assay. The multiplex PCR relied on a mix of 60 forward primers for TCR Vbeta segments and 13 reverse primers for TCR Jbeta segments. TCRdb mirrors the immuneACCESS table, restricted to in-frame sequences. Some clones are absent from its copies; in checked studies, under half trace to an unresolved V gene, and the reason for the others is unknown. The sample profile shows 150,000 to 200,000 clones; approximately 85% of them were found once. The top ten hold roughly 10% of the sample. Material: PBMCs. The receptors were gathered from a man younger than 30 in good health and CMV-seropositive.

This chain joins TRBV11-1 and TRBJ1-1; D is perhaps TRBD1 (6 bases). V lost 1 base, J lost 7 bases, and 13 bases lay in between. Per germline, CDR1 SGHAT and CDR2 FQDESV (reference sequence). The CDR3 is 14 residues long. CDR3 sequence reads: CASSLDTGLGEAFF. CDR3 nucleotide sequence: TGTGCCAGCAGCTTAGATACAGGGTTGGGTGAAGCTTTCTTT.

The chain links TRBV7-2 to TRBJ1-5; 8 positions match TRBD1. This CDR3 region has 15 residues. V shed 4 bases and J 10 bases; nucleotides not matched to a gene: 12. Per the germline V gene, CDR1 is SGHTA and CDR2 is FQGNSA. The CDR3 DNA is TGTGCCAGCAGCTGGCGGACAGGGACAATCGCTCCCCAGCATTTT. It is translated as CASSWRTGTIAPQHF.

V is TRBV28 and J is TRBJ2-3; TRBD2 aligns across 16 bases. Germline V lookup: CDR1 MDHEN, CDR2 SYDVKM. The trim removed 5 bases at V and 2 bases at J, leaving 22 bases unmatched. The CDR3 is made up of 23 amino acids. CDR3 amino acids: CASSLLRLPGLAGGKRNTDTQYF. The CDR3 DNA is TGTGCCAGCAGTCTCCTAAGGCTACCGGGACTAGCGGGGGGGAAAAGGAACACAGATACGCAGTATTTT.

The chain recombines TRBV9 with TRBJ2-7, with TRBD2 identical over 7 bases. V was clipped by 4 bases and J by 2 bases; unmatched bases: 9. This CDR3 has 15 amino acids. In germline, CDR1 is SGDLS, CDR2 YYNGEE. The CDR3 region has the DNA TGTGCCAGCAGCCCAGAGTTGGGGGGGACCTACGAGCAGTACTTC. Translation gives CASSPELGGTYEQYF.

The CDR3 DNA is TGTGCCAGCAGTTTGCAGGGTACCTACAATGAGCAGTTCTTC. Encoded protein: CASSLQGTYNEQFF. The chain joins TRBV27 to TRBJ2-1, with TRBD1 as a possible D gene (5 bases). V was clipped by 3 bases and J by 2 bases, with 8 bases between them. This CDR3 has 14 residues. CDR1 is MNHEY and CDR2 is SMNVEV in the germline V gene (reference sequence).

V usage is TRBV5-4 and J usage is TRBJ2-5; 9 nucleotides line up with TRBD2. Germline V CDR1 and CDR2: SGHNT, YYREEE (reference sequence). This CDR3 comprises 16 residues. V was clipped by 4 bases and J by 5 bases; unmatched bases: 12. The CDR3 is CASSTAVAGEPETQYF. DNA of the CDR3: TGTGCCAGCAGCACAGCAGTAGCGGGGGAACCGGAGACCCAGTACTTC.

The chain recombines TRBV7-6 with TRBJ2-7, with TRBD1 identical over 9 bases. The CDR3 extends over 15 amino acids. The germline V gene has CDR1 SGHVS and CDR2 FNYEAQ. The V segment lost 1 base and the J segment 3 bases; nucleotides outside the gene matches: 4. CDR3: CASSLGTGVLYEQYF. The CDR3 DNA reads TGTGCCAGCAGCTTAGGGACAGGGGTCCTCTACGAGCAGTACTTC. Using reference TRBV7-6 and TRBJ2-7 for the parts outside the CDR3, the full variable domain is GAGVSQSPRYKVTKRGQDVALRCDPISGHVSLYWYRQALGQGPEFLTYFNYEAQQDKSGLPNDRFSAERPEGSISTLTIQRTEQRDSAMYRCASSLGTGVLYEQYFGPGTRLTVT.

This chain joins TRBV14 and TRBJ2-3, with D unresolved. CDR3 length: 11 amino acids. V was trimmed by 1 base and J by 14 bases, leaving 10 bases between them. Germline V gene data show CDR1 as SGHDN and CDR2 as FVKESK. CDR3 coding DNA: TGTGCCAGCAGCCAAGCTAGTCACCCGTATTTT. It yields the protein CASSQASHPYF.

The CDR3 nucleotides read TGTGCCAGCAGCTCTCAGCGGGGGGTCCACGAGCAGTACTTC. Its protein is CASSSQRGVHEQYF. The rearrangement uses TRBV7-9 and TRBJ2-7, with 9 bases matching TRBD2. This CDR3 has 14 amino acids. The germline CDR1 and CDR2 sequences are SEHNR and FQNEAQ (reference sequence). J was trimmed by 5 bases and V by 4 bases; bases with no gene match: 6.

V gene TRBV2 combines with J gene TRBJ1-1, with 9 bases identical to TRBD1. Germline CDR1 is SNHLY and CDR2 is FYNNEI. V lost 6 bases and J lost 4; bases outside the gene matches: 6. This CDR3 is built from 14 residues. The CDR3, as DNA: TGTGCCAGCAGGGGGGGACAGGGACCCACTGAAGCTTTCTTT. Protein sequence: CASRGGQGPTEAFF.

The chain is built from TRBV4-1 and TRBJ1-2, with D perhaps TRBD1 (5 bases). CDR3 size: 14 residues. Between the trimmed V and J ends, which lost 9 bases and 7 bases, there was a span of 21 bases. Looked up from germline, CDR1 is MGHRA and CDR2 is YSYEKL. The CDR3 DNA follows: TGCGCCAGTGTTAAGACGCAGGGTGTCCTTGGCTACACCTTC. It specifies CASVKTQGVLGYTF.

The gene calls are TRBV29-1 and TRBJ2-1; possible D gene TRBD1, 6 bases. Looked up from germline, CDR1 is SQVTM and CDR2 is ANQGSEA. The CDR3 runs 17 residues. Between the trimmed V and J ends, which lost 1 base and 0 bases, there was a span of 16 bases. The CDR3 DNA is TGCAGCGTTGAAGGGGCAGGGAGCAGGGGCTCCTACAATGAGCAGTTCTTC. This translates into CSVEGAGSRGSYNEQFF.

For the CDR3, the DNA is TGTGCCAGCAGTATCGGGGGTTCTGGGGCCAACGTCCTGACTTTC. It encodes CASSIGGSGANVLTF. The V call is TRBV27, the J call TRBJ2-6, with D perhaps TRBD2 (6 bases). This CDR3 contains 15 residues. The germline V gene has CDR1 MNHEY and CDR2 SMNVEV (reference sequence). The ends were cut back, 5 bases at V and 1 base at J, with 9 bases in the middle. The full variable domain, its missing parts supplied by reference TRBV27 and TRBJ2-6, is EAQVTQNPRYLITVTGKKLTVTCSQNMNHEYMSWYRQDPGLGLRQIYYSMNVEVTDKGDVPEGYKVSRKEKRNFPLILESPSPNQTSLYFCASSIGGSGANVLTFGAGSRLTVL.